This TCR beta chain came from a study of beta chain features in type 1 diabetes. Study-wide findings and caveats: TCRB CDR3s from Type 1 diabetes patients were moderately but significantly shorter in all four CD4+ subsets.

In its sample, this clone was seen a few times. Its antigen is unknown. The sequenced template was cDNA made from the entire isolated RNA. The assay was immunoSEQ multiplex PCR, and TCRdb's table has in-frame clones only and misses some. The sample holds 630,000 or so clones, around 15% seen once. The clonotype originates from a man between 18 and 29 years old with type 1 diabetes. The specimen sequenced was naive CD4+ T cells from blood.

The CDR3 loop is CAWNPPHVPTNYGYTF. The CDR3 region has the DNA TGTGCCTGGAATCCCCCTCATGTTCCCACTAACTATGGCTACACCTTC. The V call is TRBV30, the J call TRBJ1-2; D gene uncertain. The germline V gene encodes CDR1 GTSNPN and CDR2 SVGIG (reference sequence). Trimming cost V 4 bases and J 0 bases, with 18 bases left between them. The CDR3 contains 16 residues.